A selection of T cell receptor beta chains follows, all from one sample in a study of chemoradiotherapy in HPV16-positive cancers. TCRdb's table, derived via immunoSEQ multiplex PCR, lists solely in-frame clones and lacks some. Here the sample spans 1,500 to 2,000 clones, 75% to 80% being singletons. The material sequenced was tumor tissue, taken from a patient who underwent chemoradiotherapy. These receptors were collected from a human donor with HPV-associated anogenital cancer. Both conserved end residues are part of each CDR3. A D gene is named only where the DNA matches it firmly. Only some rows state a clone size, as once, few, many or a class for expanded clones.

clone size: -; J gene: TRBJ2-7; V gene: TRBV5-1; D gene: -; CDR3 DNA: TGCGCCAGCAGCATGGACGGCGGGGAGCAGTACTTC; CDR3 protein: CASSMDGGEQYF
clone size: -; J gene: TRBJ2-5; V gene: TRBV11-2; D gene: -; CDR3 DNA: TGTGCCAGCAGCTTCGAAAAAGAGACCCAGTACTTC; CDR3 protein: CASSFEKETQYF
clone size: -; J gene: TRBJ2-1; V gene: TRBV21-1; D gene: -; CDR3 DNA: TGTGCCAGCAGCAGGTCCGGCGGGAGGAATGAGCAGTTCTTC; CDR3 protein: CASSRSGGRNEQFF
clone size: -; J gene: TRBJ2-7; V gene: TRBV7-9; D gene: -; CDR3 DNA: TGTGCCAGCGCCACGCCCTACGAGCAGTACTTC; CDR3 protein: CASATPYEQYF
clone size: -; J gene: TRBJ1-6; V gene: TRBV5-6; D gene: -; CDR3 DNA: TGTGCCAGCAGCTTACCGACGAGAGGGGGATCCTATAATTCACCCCTCCACTTT; CDR3 protein: CASSLPTRGGSYNSPLHF
clone size: -; J gene: TRBJ1-1; V gene: TRBV28; D gene: -; CDR3 DNA: TGTGCCAGCAGTTTGGAGGGGCTTCAGAACACTGAAGCTTTCTTT; CDR3 protein: CASSLEGLQNTEAFF
clone size: -; J gene: TRBJ2-7; V gene: TRBV2; D gene: TRBD1; CDR3 DNA: TGTGCCAGCAGTGCCGGACAGGTCGTCCTCTACGAGCAGTACTTC; CDR3 protein: CASSAGQVVLYEQYF
clone size: -; J gene: TRBJ2-3; V gene: TRBV5-4; D gene: -; CDR3 DNA: TGTGCCAGCAGCACCACAGATACGCAGTATTTT; CDR3 protein: CASSTTDTQYF
clone size: -; J gene: TRBJ2-7; V gene: TRBV19; D gene: TRBD2; CDR3 DNA: TGTGCCACAACCCACCGGGGTTGGAGCGGACTAGCGGGAGGGCCCTACGAGCAGTACTTC; CDR3 protein: CATTHRGWSGLAGGPYEQYF
clone size: -; J gene: TRBJ2-1; V gene: TRBV4-1; D gene: -; CDR3 DNA: TGCGCCAGCAGCGGCGCCTACAATGAGCAGTTCTTC; CDR3 protein: CASSGAYNEQFF
clone size: -; J gene: TRBJ2-5; V gene: TRBV5-4; D gene: TRBD2; CDR3 DNA: TGTGCCAGCAGCTTCCCCTCGACTAGCGGGGTACAACGAACCCAGTACTTC; CDR3 protein: CASSFPSTSGVQRTQYF
clone size: -; J gene: TRBJ1-1; V gene: TRBV11-2; D gene: -; CDR3 DNA: TGTGCCAGCAGCATCCGCTACTCTGAAGCTTTCTTT; CDR3 protein: CASSIRYSEAFF
clone size: -; J gene: TRBJ2-3; V gene: TRBV9; D gene: -; CDR3 DNA: TGTGCCAGCAGCGTAGCAGCGTCCACAGATACGCAGTATTTT; CDR3 protein: CASSVAASTDTQYF
clone size: once; J gene: TRBJ1-1; V gene: TRBV29-1; D gene: -; CDR3 DNA: TGCAGCGTTATCCACTCAGCGAACACTGAAGCTTTCTTT; CDR3 protein: CSVIHSANTEAFF
clone size: -; J gene: TRBJ2-7; V gene: TRBV7-3; D gene: TRBD1; CDR3 DNA: TGTGCCAGCAGCCTTGGGACAGGGCTTGAGCAGTACTTC; CDR3 protein: CASSLGTGLEQYF
clone size: -; J gene: TRBJ1-1; V gene: TRBV19; D gene: TRBD1; CDR3 DNA: TGTGCCAGTAGTACTGGACAGGGGGCGGCTGAAGCTTTCTTT; CDR3 protein: CASSTGQGAAEAFF
clone size: few; J gene: TRBJ2-7; V gene: TRBV7-9; D gene: TRBD1; CDR3 DNA: TGTGCCAGCAGCTTAGGGGGACAGGGGCTCTCCTACGAGCAGTACTTC; CDR3 protein: CASSLGGQGLSYEQYF
clone size: -; J gene: TRBJ2-7; V gene: TRBV6-5; D gene: TRBD2; CDR3 DNA: TGTGCCAGCAGACTACTAGCGGGGGGCACCTACGAGCAGTACTTC; CDR3 protein: CASRLLAGGTYEQYF
clone size: -; J gene: TRBJ1-2; V gene: TRBV10-3; D gene: TRBD1; CDR3 DNA: TGTGCCATCGGAGGGACAGGGGGCAATCTAGATGGCTACACCTTC; CDR3 protein: CAIGGTGGNLDGYTF
clone size: once; J gene: TRBJ2-3; V gene: TRBV4-1; D gene: TRBD1; CDR3 DNA: TGCGCCAGCAGCCAAGAAAGGGACAGGTCTAACACAGATACGCAGTATTTT; CDR3 protein: CASSQERDRSNTDTQYF
clone size: -; J gene: TRBJ2-7; V gene: TRBV9; D gene: TRBD2; CDR3 DNA: TGTGCCAGCAGCGTAGGGGTGGGAGGGCACGAGCAGTACTTC; CDR3 protein: CASSVGVGGHEQYF
clone size: -; J gene: TRBJ1-6; V gene: TRBV5-8; D gene: -; CDR3 DNA: TGTGCCAGCAGCTTACCGACGAGGGGGGGATCCTATAATTCACCCCTCCACTTT; CDR3 protein: CASSLPTRGGSYNSPLHF
clone size: -; J gene: TRBJ2-1; V gene: TRBV7-2; D gene: -; CDR3 DNA: TGTGCCAGCAGCCCGAGAACCGGTTCCTACAATGAGCAGTTCTTC; CDR3 protein: CASSPRTGSYNEQFF
clone size: -; J gene: TRBJ1-1; V gene: TRBV6-5; D gene: TRBD1; CDR3 DNA: TGTGCCAGCAGTTACTCGAGGGGCAGGGGGGACACTGAAGCTTTCTTT; CDR3 protein: CASSYSRGRGDTEAFF
clone size: -; J gene: TRBJ1-2; V gene: TRBV30; D gene: -; CDR3 DNA: TGTGCCTGCCCTCGGGGGGGAGCTAACTATGGCTACACCTTC; CDR3 protein: CACPRGGANYGYTF
clone size: few; J gene: TRBJ1-1; V gene: TRBV6-5; D gene: -; CDR3 DNA: TGTGCCAGCAGTTACTCGATTTCAGGGAACACTGAAGCTTTCTTT; CDR3 protein: CASSYSISGNTEAFF
clone size: -; J gene: TRBJ1-2; V gene: TRBV14; D gene: -; CDR3 DNA: TGTGCCAGCAGCCAAACCGAGGGACTCTATGGCTACACCTTC; CDR3 protein: CASSQTEGLYGYTF
clone size: -; J gene: TRBJ2-7; V gene: TRBV6-1; D gene: -; CDR3 DNA: TGTGCCAGCTGGGGACACGGGGGCTACGAGCAGTACTTC; CDR3 protein: CASWGHGGYEQYF
clone size: -; J gene: TRBJ2-7; V gene: TRBV6-1; D gene: TRBD2; CDR3 DNA: TGTGCCAGCAGACTACTAGCGGGGGGCACCTACGAGCAGTACTTC; CDR3 protein: CASRLLAGGTYEQYF
clone size: -; J gene: TRBJ1-4; V gene: TRBV27; D gene: -; CDR3 DNA: TGTGCCAGCAGTCAACAGGGCCTTAATGAAAAACTGTTTTTT; CDR3 protein: CASSQQGLNEKLFF
clone size: once; J gene: TRBJ2-7; V gene: TRBV5-4; D gene: -; CDR3 DNA: TGTGCCAGCAGCCCTACAGGGGGGGGGAGGTACGAGCAGTACTTC; CDR3 protein: CASSPTGGGRYEQYF